This entry concerns a single TCR beta chain. Its cognate antigen is unknown. Primers included in the PCR were 60 Vbeta and 13 Jbeta primers. Method: immunoSEQ multiplex PCR; TCRdb's copy keeps in-frame clones and lacks some. This table has 110,000 to 150,000 clones, about 80% appearing once. This sample was included in a study of cytomegalovirus exposure and HLA in healthy donors. Study-level findings and limits: Earlier results showed most TCR beta V segments being productive about 87% or about 30% of the time. Overall, approximately 150 TCR beta chains were annotated as cytomegalovirus-associated. In vitro assays verified that a few CMV-associated chains recognized CMV antigens specifically.

CDR1 is SEHNR and CDR2 is FQNEAQ in the germline V gene (reference sequence). With 5 bases removed from V and 4 bases from J, the gap between germline ends came to 14 bases. The CDR3 has 14 residues. The receptor comes from a male donor in good health and CMV-seropositive. Material for sequencing was PBMCs. The chain joins TRBV7-9 to TRBJ1-2; D is ambiguous. The CDR3 DNA is TGTGCCAGCAGCCCCGGTCTGCGTGGCTATGGCTACACCTTC. Translation gives CASSPGLRGYGYTF.